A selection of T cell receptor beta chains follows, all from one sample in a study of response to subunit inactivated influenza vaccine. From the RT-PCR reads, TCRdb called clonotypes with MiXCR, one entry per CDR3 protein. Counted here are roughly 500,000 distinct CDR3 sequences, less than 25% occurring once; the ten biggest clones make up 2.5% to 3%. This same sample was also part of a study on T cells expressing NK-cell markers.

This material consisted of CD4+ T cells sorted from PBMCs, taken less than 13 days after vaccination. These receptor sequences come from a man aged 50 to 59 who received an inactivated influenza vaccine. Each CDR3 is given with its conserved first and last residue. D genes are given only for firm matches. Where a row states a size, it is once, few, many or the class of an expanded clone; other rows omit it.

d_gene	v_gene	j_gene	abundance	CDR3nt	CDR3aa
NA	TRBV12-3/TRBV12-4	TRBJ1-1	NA	TGTGCCAGCACGCAGGCAGGCTCCACTGAAGCTTTCTTT	CASTQAGSTEAFF
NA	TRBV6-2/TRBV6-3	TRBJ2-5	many	TGTGCCAGCAGTTACCGCAGCCTCCAAGAGACCCAGTACTTC	CASSYRSLQETQYF
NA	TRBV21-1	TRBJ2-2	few	TGTGCCAGCAGACACCGACCCATAGCGGGAGGCGGGGAGCTGTTTTTT	CASRHRPIAGGGELFF
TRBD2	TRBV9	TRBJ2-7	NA	TGTGCCAGCAGCGTAGAGCGGGAGAGGAACGAGCAGTACTTC	CASSVERERNEQYF
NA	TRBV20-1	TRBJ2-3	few	TGCAGTGCTAGTACTCAGCCGTTCACAGATACGCAGTATTTT	CSASTQPFTDTQYF
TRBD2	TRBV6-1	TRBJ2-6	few	TGTGCCAGCAGTCTGACTAGCGGGGCCTCTGGGGCCAACGTCCTGACTTTC	CASSLTSGASGANVLTF
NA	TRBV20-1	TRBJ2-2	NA	TGCAGTGCTAGAGTGGGGGGAATGGCCGGGGAGCTGTTTTTT	CSARVGGMAGELFF
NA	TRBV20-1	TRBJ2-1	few	TGCAGTGCTAGAGGCCAGCCAAGTGATGAGCAGTTCTTC	CSARGQPSDEQFF
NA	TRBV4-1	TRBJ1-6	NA	TGCGCCAGCAGCCAAACACAGGGATGGGATAATTCACCCCTCCACTTT	CASSQTQGWDNSPLHF
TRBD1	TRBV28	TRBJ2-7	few	TGTGCCAGCAGTTTGGGGACAGGGGCCGAGCAGTACTTC	CASSLGTGAEQYF
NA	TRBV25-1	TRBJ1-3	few	TGTGCCAGCAGTGATGGGGGGCACGGAAACACCATATATTTT	CASSDGGHGNTIYF
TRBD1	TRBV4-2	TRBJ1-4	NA	TGTGCCAGCAGCCAAGACAGGGGGCGATCGGCTGAAAAACTGTTTTTT	CASSQDRGRSAEKLFF
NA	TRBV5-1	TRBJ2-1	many	TGCGCCAGCAGCCTGACAGAAGCCTCGCAGGGCAATGAGCAGTTCTTC	CASSLTEASQGNEQFF